The clone carrying this T cell receptor beta chain has just one count. The data stem from a study of blood T cell repertoires in COVID-19. Individuals aged roughly 18 to 95 years were recruited from about two dozen US areas. The assay was immunoSEQ multiplex PCR, and TCRdb's table has in-frame clones only and misses some. The sample shows about 320,000 clones, roughly nine tenths of them seen only once. This CDR3 contains 14 residues. Germline V lookup: CDR1 MGHDK, CDR2 SYGVNS. V dropped 2 bases and J dropped 4 bases, with 11 bases sitting between them. Sequencing input: PBMCs or T cells enriched from blood (not recorded which). This clonotype was sampled from a man in his sixties who had recovered from COVID-19. The J gene is TRBJ1-2, the V gene TRBV25-1, with D uncertain. The CDR3 coding sequence is TGTGCCAGCAGTGAAATCGACGGACTCTATGGCTACACCTTC. This sequence encodes CASSEIDGLYGYTF.